A single T cell receptor (beta chain) is shown here with its context. Its antigen is undetermined. TCRdb's copy holds only in-frame clones and misses some; the assay was immunoSEQ multiplex PCR. This table has 56,000 or so clones, around 75% appearing once. The time point was: week 47, end of study. In every dose of vaccine, 300 ug of mutant IDH1 20-mer peptide was given alongside topical imiquimod. Eight vaccinations were given in weeks 1, 3, 5, 7, 11, 15, 19 and 23. New IDH1-mutant, ATRX-lost WHO grade 3 or 4 astrocytomas occurred in donors. Losses at the gene ends were 7 bases for V and 0 bases for J; bases not matched to a gene: 5. The CDR3 spans 13 residues. CDR1 and CDR2 from the germline V gene are SQVTM and ANQGSEA. The source of the sample is a study of a mutant IDH1 vaccine in newly diagnosed glioma. The overall study: Radiotherapy alone preceded vaccination by 4-6 weeks; alternatively, vaccination started with temozolomide cycles. Receipt of radiotherapy, temozolomide, or both preceded the study, and most received both.

Sample: PBMCs, taken from a glioma patient whose treatment included an IDH1 peptide vaccine. The chain joins TRBV29-1 to TRBJ1-1; 7 bases align to TRBD1. The sequence derives from a middle-aged man with glioma. Here the CDR3 reads CSALGQLNTEAFF. Written as DNA, the CDR3 is TGCAGCGCCCTGGGACAGCTGAACACTGAAGCTTTCTTT.